The clone carrying this TCR beta chain has at least ten counts. Its specificity is not known. Amplified regions were TCR beta CDR3 sequences from RNA transcripts. Primed by the HTBI set, a first-round RT-PCR was run on the TCR CDR3. TCRdb redid the calling of the multiplex PCR reads with MiXCR, one entry per CDR3 protein. Altogether roughly 500,000 distinct CDR3 sequences are present, 46% being singletons, with the ten largest covering roughly 45%. The data were taken from a study of T cells in Graves' hyperthyroidism and ophthalmopathy. The study, taken as a whole, reports: The model made its ophthalmopathy prediction, and onset followed a median approximately six months later.

The V gene's germline CDR1 is ENHRY and CDR2 SYGVKD. V shed 8 bases and J shed 0 bases, with 19 bases lying between them. The CDR3 contains 16 residues. This receptor was identified in an adult woman with Graves' disease, either hyperthyroidism or ophthalmopathy (not recorded which). The specimen sequenced was peripheral blood or thyroid tissue (not recorded which). The chain joins TRBV10-3 to TRBJ1-1; D is unresolved. CDR3: CAISLNALRVNTEAFF. The CDR3 bases are TGTGCCATCTCCCTAAATGCCCTCCGGGTGAACACTGAAGCTTTCTTT.